This T cell receptor (beta chain) comes out of a study of siplizumab effects on memory and regulatory T cells. Germline assignment: CDR1 SGHDT and CDR2 YYEEEE. The CDR3 spans 15 residues. J lost 5 bases, V lost 2 bases, and 2 bases had no gene match. The protocol was immunoSEQ multiplex PCR, while the TCRdb copy is restricted to in-frame clones and leaves out a portion. The repertoire holds 50,000 to 70,000 clones, with just over 95% as singletons. The V gene is TRBV5-6, the J gene TRBJ2-2; 11 nucleotides line up with TRBD2. The sample was naive CD8+ T cells sorted from blood. This sequence originates from a human donor in good health. Here the CDR3 DNA reads TGTGCCAGCAGCTTCCTAGCGGGGGGTACCGGGGAGCTGTTTTTT. Translated: CASSFLAGGTGELFF.